This TCR beta chain was captured by sequencing in a study of early T cells in non-severe SARS-CoV-2 infection. As for the study in general: Sequenced material consisted of bulk RNA (from unsorted whole blood), and chains were unpaired. The study, taken as a whole, reports: The VDJdb matching leaned toward anti-spike CD8 responses and overlooked private and CD4 specificities.

Each single cDNA molecule received a unique molecular identifier. One entry per CDR3 protein results from TCRdb running MiXCR on the 5' RACE reads. The sample comprises tens of thousands of distinct CDR3 sequences, around 6.4% of which are singletons, and 5.5% to 8% rests with the top ten. The germline gives CDR1 SEHNR, CDR2 FQNEAQ (reference sequence). V shed 1 base and J shed 6 bases, with 12 bases lying between them. There are 14 residues in the CDR3. There are many counts of this clonotype. No antigen is known for it. The chain links TRBV7-9 to TRBJ1-1; D is undetermined. Here the sequenced sample was whole blood, taken at baseline. This TCR was recovered from an adult who was a healthcare worker with PCR-confirmed SARS-CoV-2 infection or an uninfected control (not recorded which). The CDR3 region has the DNA TGTGCCAGCAGCTTAGATTCGGGCCTCGCTGAAGCTTTCTTT. Protein product: CASSLDSGLAEAFF.